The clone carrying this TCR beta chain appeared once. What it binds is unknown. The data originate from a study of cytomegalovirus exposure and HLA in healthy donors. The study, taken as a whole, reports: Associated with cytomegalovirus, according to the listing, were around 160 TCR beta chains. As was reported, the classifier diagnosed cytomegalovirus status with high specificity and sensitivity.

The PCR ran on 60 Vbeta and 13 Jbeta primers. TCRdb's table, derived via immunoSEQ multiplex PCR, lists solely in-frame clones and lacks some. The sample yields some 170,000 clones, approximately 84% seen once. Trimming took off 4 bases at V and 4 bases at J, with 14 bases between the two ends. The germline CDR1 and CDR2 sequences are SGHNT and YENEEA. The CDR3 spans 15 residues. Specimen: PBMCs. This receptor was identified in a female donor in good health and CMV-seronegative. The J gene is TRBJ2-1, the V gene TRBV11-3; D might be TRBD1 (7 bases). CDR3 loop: CASSYNQGGYNEQFF. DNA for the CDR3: TGTGCCAGCAGCTACAATCAGGGGGGTTACAATGAGCAGTTCTTC. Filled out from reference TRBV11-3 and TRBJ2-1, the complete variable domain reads EAGVVQSPRYKIIEKKQPVAFWCNPISGHNTLYWYLQNLGQGPELLIRYENEEAVDDSQLPKDRFSAERLKGVDSTLKIQPAELGDSAVYLCASSYNQGGYNEQFFGPGTRLTVL.